This T cell receptor beta chain stems from a study of CD8+ T cells in alopecia areata. Alopecia areata patients provided lesional scalp punch biopsies and peripheral blood, both collected for the study. Following extraction, RNA underwent reverse transcription to cDNA, which served as the sequencing template. The assay was immunoSEQ multiplex PCR, and TCRdb's table has in-frame clones only and misses some. Here the sample spans around 65,000 clones, 45% to 50% being singletons. The V and J ends lost 2 bases and 2 bases, in that order; junction bases with no gene match: 5. Germline assignment: CDR1 GTSNPN and CDR2 SVGIG (reference sequence). The CDR3 consists of 15 residues. Turning to this clone: Its antigen is currently unknown.

Whole-study results and caveats: Clonality in lesional scalp, especially alopecia totalis/universalis, exceeded that of normal scalp. Sequencing of scalp tissue also captures the resident alphabeta T cells of normal skin.

This specimen consisted of CD8+ T cells sorted from blood, obtained at week 0. The sequence was collected from a human donor with alopecia areata. The chain recombines TRBV30 with TRBJ2-1; 8 nucleotides match TRBD2. The CDR3 region has the DNA TGTGCCTGGAGTACTGTGACTAGCGCCTACAATGAGCAGTTCTTC. Amino acids: CAWSTVTSAYNEQFF.